The clone carrying this T cell receptor beta chain was seen a few times. The sample belongs to a study of blood T cells in healthy people across ages. This CDR3 has 16 residues. Germline trimming cut 4 bases from V and 2 bases from J; bases unmatched to any gene: 7. With a J-beta primer mix and a sample-barcoded 5' primer, a second PCR ran 7 to 11 cycles. There were at least 2.5 million CDR3-containing paired-end reads obtained from each sample. One entry per CDR3 protein results from TCRdb running MiXCR on the 5' RACE reads. This table holds roughly 1,000,000 distinct CDR3 sequences, less than 25% found once. The same data also went into a second study, on T cells of mothers and their children. According to that study: Regardless of relatedness, pairs show thymic selection shaping TCR recombination output in a similar manner.

The TCR sequence derives from a girl aged 2 to 9 in good health. Sequencing input: blood. The rearrangement uses TRBV12-3 or TRBV12-4 and TRBJ2-7, with TRBD1 matching over 11 bases. CDR3 residues: CASSSGQGVPPYEQYF. CDR3 nucleotide sequence: TGTGCCAGCAGTTCGGGACAGGGGGTACCCCCCTACGAGCAGTACTTC.